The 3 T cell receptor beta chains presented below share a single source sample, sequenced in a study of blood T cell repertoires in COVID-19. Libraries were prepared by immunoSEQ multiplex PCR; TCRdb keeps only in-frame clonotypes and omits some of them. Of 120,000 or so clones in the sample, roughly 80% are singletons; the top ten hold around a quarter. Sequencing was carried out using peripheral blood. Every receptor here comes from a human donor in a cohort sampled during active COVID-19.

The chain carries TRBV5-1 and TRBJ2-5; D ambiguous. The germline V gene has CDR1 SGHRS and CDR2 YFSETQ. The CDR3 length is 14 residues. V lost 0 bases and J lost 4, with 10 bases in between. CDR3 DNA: TGCGCCAGCAGCTTGGACCCGGTACGAGAGACCCAGTACTTC. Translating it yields CASSLDPVRETQYF.

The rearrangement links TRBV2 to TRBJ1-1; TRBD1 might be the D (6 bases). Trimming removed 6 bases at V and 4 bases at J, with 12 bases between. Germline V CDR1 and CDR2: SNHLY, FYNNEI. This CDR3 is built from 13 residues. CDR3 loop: CASRVRQVTEAFF. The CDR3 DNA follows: TGTGCCAGCAGGGTACGACAGGTCACTGAAGCTTTCTTT.

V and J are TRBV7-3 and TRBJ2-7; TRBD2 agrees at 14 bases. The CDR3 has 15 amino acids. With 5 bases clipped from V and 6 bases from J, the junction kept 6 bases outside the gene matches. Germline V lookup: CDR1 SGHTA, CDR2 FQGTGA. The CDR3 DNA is TGTGCCAGCAGCCTGGGACTAGCGGGAGTTGGCGAGCAGTACTTC. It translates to CASSLGLAGVGEQYF. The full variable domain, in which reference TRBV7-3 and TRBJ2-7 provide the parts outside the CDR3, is GAGVSQTPSNKVTEKGKYVELRCDPISGHTALYWYRQSLGQGPEFLIYFQGTGAADDSGLPNDRFFAVRPEGSVSTLKIQRTERGDSAVYLCASSLGLAGVGEQYFGPGTRLTVT.